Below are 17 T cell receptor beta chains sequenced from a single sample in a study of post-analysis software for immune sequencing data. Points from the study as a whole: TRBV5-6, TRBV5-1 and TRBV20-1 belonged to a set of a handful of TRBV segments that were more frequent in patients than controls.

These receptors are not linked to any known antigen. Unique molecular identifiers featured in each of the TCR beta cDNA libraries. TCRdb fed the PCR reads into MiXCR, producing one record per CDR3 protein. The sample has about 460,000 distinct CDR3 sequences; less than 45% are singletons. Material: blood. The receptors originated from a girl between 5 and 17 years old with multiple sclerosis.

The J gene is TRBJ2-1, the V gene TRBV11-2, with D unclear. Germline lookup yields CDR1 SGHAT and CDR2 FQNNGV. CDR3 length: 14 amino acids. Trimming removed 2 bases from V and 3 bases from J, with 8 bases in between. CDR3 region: CASSLSQSYNEQFF. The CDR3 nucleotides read TGTGCCAGCAGCTTAAGCCAGAGCTACAATGAGCAGTTCTTC.

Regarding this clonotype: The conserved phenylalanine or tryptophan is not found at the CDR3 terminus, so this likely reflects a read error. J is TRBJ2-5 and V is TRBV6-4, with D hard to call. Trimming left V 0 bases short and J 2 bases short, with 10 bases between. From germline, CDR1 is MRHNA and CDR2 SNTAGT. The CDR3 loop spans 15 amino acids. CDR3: CASSDSPLFQETQYC. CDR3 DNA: TGTGCCAGCAGTGACTCCCCCCTGTTTCAAGAGACCCAGTACTGC.

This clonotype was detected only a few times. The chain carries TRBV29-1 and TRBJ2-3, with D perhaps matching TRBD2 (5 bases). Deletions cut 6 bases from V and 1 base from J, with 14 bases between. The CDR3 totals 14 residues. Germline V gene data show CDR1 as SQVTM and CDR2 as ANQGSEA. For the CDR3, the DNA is TGCAGCGTGGGCGGAGGCTCGGGCACAGATACGCAGTATTTT. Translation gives CSVGGGSGTDTQYF.

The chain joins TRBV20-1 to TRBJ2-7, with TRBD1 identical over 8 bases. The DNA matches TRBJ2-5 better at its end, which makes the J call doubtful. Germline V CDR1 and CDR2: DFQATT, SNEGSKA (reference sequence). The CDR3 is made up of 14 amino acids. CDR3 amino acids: CSATLGRGRETQYF. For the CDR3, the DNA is TGCAGTGCTACCTTGGGCAGGGGGCGAGAGACCCAGTACTTC.

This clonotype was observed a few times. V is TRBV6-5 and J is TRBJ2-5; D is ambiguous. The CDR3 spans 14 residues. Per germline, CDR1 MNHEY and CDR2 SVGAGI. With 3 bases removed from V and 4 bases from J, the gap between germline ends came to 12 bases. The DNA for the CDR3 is TGTGCCAGCAGTTATAGGAGACACTCAGAGACCCAGTACTTC. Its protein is CASSYRRHSETQYF.

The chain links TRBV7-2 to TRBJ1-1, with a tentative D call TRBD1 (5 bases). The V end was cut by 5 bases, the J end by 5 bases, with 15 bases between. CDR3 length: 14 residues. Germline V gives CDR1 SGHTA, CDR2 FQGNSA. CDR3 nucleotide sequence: TGTGCCAGCAGCCCCAGGGTTTCGGGAACTGAAGCTTTCTTT. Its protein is CASSPRVSGTEAFF.

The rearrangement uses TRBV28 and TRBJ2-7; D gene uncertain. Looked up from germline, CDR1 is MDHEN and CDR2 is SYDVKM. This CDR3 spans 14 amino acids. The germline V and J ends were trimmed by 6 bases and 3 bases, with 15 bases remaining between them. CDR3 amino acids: CASSPIGESYEQYF. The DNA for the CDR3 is TGTGCCAGCAGCCCCATTGGCGAAAGCTACGAGCAGTACTTC.

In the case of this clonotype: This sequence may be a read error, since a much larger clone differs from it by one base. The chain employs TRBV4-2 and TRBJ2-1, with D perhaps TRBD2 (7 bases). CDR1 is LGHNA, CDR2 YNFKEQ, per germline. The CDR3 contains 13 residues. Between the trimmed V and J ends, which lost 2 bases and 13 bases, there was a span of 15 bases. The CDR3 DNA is TGTGCCAGCAGCCAAACAGGGAGGGAGACCCAGTTCTTC. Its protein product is CASSQTGRETQFF.

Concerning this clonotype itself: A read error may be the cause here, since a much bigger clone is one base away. The CDR3 region is CSVEYRRVETQYF. The CDR3 DNA follows: TGCAGCGTTGAATACAGGAGGGTCGAGACCCAGTACTTC. This chain joins TRBV29-1 and TRBJ2-5; TRBD2 is a possible D gene (6 bases). V was trimmed by 2 bases and J by 5 bases, leaving 12 bases between them. Germline CDR1 and CDR2: SQVTM and ANQGSEA. The CDR3 is 13 amino acids.

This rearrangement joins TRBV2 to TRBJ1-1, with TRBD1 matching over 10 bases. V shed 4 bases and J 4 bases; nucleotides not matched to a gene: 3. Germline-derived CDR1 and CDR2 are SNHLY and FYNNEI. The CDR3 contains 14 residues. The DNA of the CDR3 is TGTGCCAGCAGTGGGTGGACAGGGGGCACTGAAGCTTTCTTT. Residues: CASSGWTGGTEAFF.

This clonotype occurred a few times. The CDR3 here is CASSEMGLAGEVGEQFF. CDR3 coding DNA: TGCGCCAGCAGTGAAATGGGACTAGCGGGAGAAGTGGGTGAGCAGTTCTTC. V and J are TRBV10-1 and TRBJ2-1, with 14 positions matching TRBD2. Trimming at V came to 3 bases and at J to 9 bases, leaving 10 bases not matched to a gene. The CDR3 sequence is 17 residues long. CDR1 is WNHNN and CDR2 is SYGVQD in the germline V gene (reference sequence).

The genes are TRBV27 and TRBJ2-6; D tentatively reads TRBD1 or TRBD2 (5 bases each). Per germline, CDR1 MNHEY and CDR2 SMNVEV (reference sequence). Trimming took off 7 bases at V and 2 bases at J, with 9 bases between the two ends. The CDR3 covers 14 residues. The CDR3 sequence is CASTTGPGANVLTF. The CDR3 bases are TGTGCCAGCACCACGGGGCCTGGGGCCAACGTCCTGACTTTC.

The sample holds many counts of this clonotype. CDR3 nucleotide sequence: TGCAGTGCTAGGTCGGACGCTGGCGGGACTGAAGCTTTCTTT. This codes for CSARSDAGGTEAFF. The rearrangement joins TRBV20-1 to TRBJ1-1; no reliable D call. V was clipped by 3 bases and J by 5 bases, with 16 bases between them. The CDR3 consists of 14 residues. Germline loops: CDR1 DFQATT, CDR2 SNEGSKA (reference sequence).

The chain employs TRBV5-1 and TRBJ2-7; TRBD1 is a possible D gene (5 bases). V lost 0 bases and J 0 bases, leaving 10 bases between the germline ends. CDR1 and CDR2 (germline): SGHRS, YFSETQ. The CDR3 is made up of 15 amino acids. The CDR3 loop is CASSLAQAYSYEQYF. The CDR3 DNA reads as TGCGCCAGCAGCTTGGCACAGGCGTACTCCTACGAGCAGTACTTC.

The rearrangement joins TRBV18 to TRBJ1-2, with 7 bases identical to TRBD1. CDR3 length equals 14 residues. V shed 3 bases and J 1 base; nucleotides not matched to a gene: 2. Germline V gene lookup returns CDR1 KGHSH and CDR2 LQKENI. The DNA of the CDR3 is TGTGCCAGCTCACCGGACAGGAGTAACTATGGCTACACCTTC. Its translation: CASSPDRSNYGYTF.

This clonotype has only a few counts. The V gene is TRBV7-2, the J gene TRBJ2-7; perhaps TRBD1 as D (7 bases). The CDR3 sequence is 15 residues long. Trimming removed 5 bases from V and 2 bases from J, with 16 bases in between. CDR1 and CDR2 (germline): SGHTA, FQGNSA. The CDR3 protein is CASSPGGILAYEQYF. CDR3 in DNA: TGTGCCAGCAGCCCAGGGGGGATTTTGGCCTACGAGCAGTACTTC.

The CDR3: CASSEVGGRTGELFF. CDR3 nucleotide sequence: TGTGCCAGCAGTGAAGTTGGGGGGCGCACCGGGGAGCTGTTTTTT. This rearrangement joins TRBV6-1 to TRBJ2-2; D may match TRBD1 or TRBD2 (6 bases each). Germline values: CDR1 MNHNS, CDR2 SASEGT. The V end lost 1 base, the J end lost 4 bases, and 10 bases lay between the germline ends. This CDR3 contains 15 residues.